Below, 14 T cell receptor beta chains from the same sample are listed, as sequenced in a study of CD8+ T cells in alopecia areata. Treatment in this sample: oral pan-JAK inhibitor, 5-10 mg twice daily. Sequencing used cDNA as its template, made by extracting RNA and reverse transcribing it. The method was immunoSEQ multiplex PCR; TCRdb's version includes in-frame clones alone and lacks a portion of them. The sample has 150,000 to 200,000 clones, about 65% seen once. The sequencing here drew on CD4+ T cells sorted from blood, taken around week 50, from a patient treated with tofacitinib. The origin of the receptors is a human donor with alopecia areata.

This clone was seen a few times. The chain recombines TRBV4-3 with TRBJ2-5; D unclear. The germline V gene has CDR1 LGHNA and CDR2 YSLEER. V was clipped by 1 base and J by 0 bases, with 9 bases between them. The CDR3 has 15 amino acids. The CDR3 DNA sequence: TGCGCCAGCAGCCAAGGGTTAGTGAACCAAGAGACCCAGTACTTC. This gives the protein CASSQGLVNQETQYF.

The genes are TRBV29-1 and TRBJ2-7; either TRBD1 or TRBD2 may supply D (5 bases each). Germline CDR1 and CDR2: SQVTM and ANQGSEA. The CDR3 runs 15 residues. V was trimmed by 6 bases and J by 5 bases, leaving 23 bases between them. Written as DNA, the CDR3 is TGCAGCGTCGACGTTCCGGGACCCCTGGCACACGAGCAGTACTTC. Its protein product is CSVDVPGPLAHEQYF.

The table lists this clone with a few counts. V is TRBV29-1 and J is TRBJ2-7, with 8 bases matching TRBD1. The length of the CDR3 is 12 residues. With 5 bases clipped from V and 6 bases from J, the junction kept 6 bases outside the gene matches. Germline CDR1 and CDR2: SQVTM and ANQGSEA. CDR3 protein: CSVTRQGSEQYF. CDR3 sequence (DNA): TGCAGCGTTACCCGACAGGGGAGCGAGCAGTACTTC.

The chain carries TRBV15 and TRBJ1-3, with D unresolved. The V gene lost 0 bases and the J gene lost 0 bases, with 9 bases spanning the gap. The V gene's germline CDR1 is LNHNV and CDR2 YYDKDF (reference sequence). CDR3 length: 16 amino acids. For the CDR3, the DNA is TGTGCCACCAGCAGAGATCTCTCCCTCTCTGGAAACACCATATATTTT. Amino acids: CATSRDLSLSGNTIYF. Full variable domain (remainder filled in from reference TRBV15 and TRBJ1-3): DAMVIQNPRYQVTQFGKPVTLSCSQTLNHNVMYWYQQKSSQAPKLLFHYYDKDFNNEADTPDNFQSRRPNTSFCFLDIRSPGLGDTAMYLCATSRDLSLSGNTIYFGEGSWLTVV.

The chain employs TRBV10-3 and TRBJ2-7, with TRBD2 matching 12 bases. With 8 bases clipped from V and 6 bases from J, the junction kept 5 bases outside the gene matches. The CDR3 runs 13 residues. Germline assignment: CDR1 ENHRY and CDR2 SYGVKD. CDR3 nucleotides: TGTGCCATCGCCTGGACTAGCGGGGTCGAGCAGTACTTC. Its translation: CAIAWTSGVEQYF.

CDR3: CASRGTSYQETQYF. The CDR3 bases are TGCGCCAGCAGGGGGACATCGTACCAAGAGACCCAGTACTTC. The V call is TRBV5-1, the J call TRBJ2-5; D possibly corresponds to TRBD1 (6 bases). V lost 5 bases and J lost 0, with 11 bases in between. The germline CDR1 and CDR2 sequences are SGHRS and YFSETQ. CDR3 length equals 14 residues.

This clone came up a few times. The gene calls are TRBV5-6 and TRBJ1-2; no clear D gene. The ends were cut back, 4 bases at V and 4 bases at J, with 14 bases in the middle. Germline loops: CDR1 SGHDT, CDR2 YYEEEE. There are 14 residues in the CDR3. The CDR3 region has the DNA TGTGCCAGCAGCGCCGGGCACGGCGTCTATGGCTACACCTTC. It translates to CASSAGHGVYGYTF. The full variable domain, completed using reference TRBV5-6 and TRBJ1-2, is DAGVTQSPTHLIKTRGQQVTLRCSPKSGHDTVSWYQQALGQGPQFIFQYYEEEERQRGNFPDRFSGHQFPNYSSELNVNALLLGDSALYLCASSAGHGVYGYTFGSGTRLTVV.

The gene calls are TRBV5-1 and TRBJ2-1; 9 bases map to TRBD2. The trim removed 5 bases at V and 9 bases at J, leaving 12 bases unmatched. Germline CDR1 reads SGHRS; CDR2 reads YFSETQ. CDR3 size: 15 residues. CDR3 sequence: CASRPGTSLTFEQFF. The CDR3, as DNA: TGCGCCAGCAGGCCCGGGACTAGCTTAACCTTTGAGCAGTTCTTC.

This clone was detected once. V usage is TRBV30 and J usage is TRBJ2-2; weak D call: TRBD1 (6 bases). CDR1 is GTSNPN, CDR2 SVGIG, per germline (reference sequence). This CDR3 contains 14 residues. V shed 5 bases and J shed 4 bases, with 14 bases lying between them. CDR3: CAWGLQGTTGELFF. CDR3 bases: TGTGCCTGGGGATTACAGGGAACCACCGGGGAGCTGTTTTTT.

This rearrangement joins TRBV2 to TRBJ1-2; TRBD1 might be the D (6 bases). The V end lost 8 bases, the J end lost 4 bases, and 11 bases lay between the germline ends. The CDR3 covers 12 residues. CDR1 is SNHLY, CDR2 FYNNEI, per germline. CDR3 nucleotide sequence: TGTGCCAGCTCAGGGGCGGGCTATGGCTACACCTTC. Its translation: CASSGAGYGYTF.

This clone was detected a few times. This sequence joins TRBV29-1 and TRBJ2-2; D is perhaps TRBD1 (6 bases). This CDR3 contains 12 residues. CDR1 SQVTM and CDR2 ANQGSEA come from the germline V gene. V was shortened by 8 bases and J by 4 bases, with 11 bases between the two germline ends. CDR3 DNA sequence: TGCAGCTCAGAACAGGGCACCGGGGAGCTGTTTTTT. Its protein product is CSSEQGTGELFF.

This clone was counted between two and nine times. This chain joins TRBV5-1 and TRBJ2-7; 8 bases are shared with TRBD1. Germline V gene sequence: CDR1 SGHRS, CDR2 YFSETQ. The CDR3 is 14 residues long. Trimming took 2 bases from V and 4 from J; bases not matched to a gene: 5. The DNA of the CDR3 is TGCGCCAGCAGCTTTGGGACAGGAAAGTACGAGCAGTACTTC. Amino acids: CASSFGTGKYEQYF.

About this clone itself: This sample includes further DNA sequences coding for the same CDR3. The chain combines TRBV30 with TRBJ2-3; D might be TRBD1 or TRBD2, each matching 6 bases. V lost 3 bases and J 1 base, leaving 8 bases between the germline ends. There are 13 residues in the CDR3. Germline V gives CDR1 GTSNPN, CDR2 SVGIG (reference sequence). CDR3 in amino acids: CAWRRGGTDTQYF. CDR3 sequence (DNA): TGTGCCTGGAGGAGGGGGGGCACAGATACGCAGTATTTT. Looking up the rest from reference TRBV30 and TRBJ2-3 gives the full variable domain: SQTIHQWPATLVQPVGSPLSLECTVEGTSNPNLYWYRQAAGRGLQLLFYSVGIGQISSEVPQNLSASRPQDRQFILSSKKLLLSDSGFYLCAWRRGGTDTQYFGPGTRLTVL.

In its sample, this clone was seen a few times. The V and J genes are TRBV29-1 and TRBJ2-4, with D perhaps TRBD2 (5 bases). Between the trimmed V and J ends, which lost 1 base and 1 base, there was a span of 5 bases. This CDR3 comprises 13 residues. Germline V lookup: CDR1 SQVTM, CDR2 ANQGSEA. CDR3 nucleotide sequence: TGCAGCGTTGAAGGGGAGGCCAAAAACATTCAGTACTTC. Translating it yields CSVEGEAKNIQYF.